This T cell receptor (beta chain) was identified during a study of blood T cell repertoires in COVID-19 (dated by TCRdb to about 2020). About the full investigation: Samples from collaborators originated in the United States, Italy and Spain and spanned both the acute and convalescent phases of COVID-19. The material from the prospective study consisted of cDNA or gDNA derived from T cells, B-cell-depleted T cells, or PBMCs. The samples were drawn from two sources: the first 160 participants of the ongoing ImmuneRACE study, and 950 to 1,500 subjects contributed by 6 global collaborators. Where available, HLA class I and class II types were taken from metadata supplied by the sample provider and were not determined by assay-based typing. Nearly every sample came with metadata listing a de-identified subject ID, COVID-19 status, age in years and sex. The dataset comprised deeply sampled blood TCRbeta repertoires from subjects exposed to, actively infected with, or recovered from COVID-19. A freely available public database, intended as a resource for researchers studying the immune response to SARS-CoV-2, is where the repertoires were released. General conclusions and limits of the study: How much clinical and demographic metadata was included differed by source and by participant, and the metadata was provided uncurated.

Counted from cysteine to phenylalanine, this CDR3 has 17 amino acids. This entry keeps only the CDR3 DNA: 51 bases, framed from base 1. V and J are truncated by 4 bases and 0 bases respectively, leaving an intervening sequence of 18 bases. The germline V gene gives CDR1 as SGHRS and CDR2 as YFSETQ. Whole blood was collected in K2EDTA tubes by collaborating institutions according to the institutions' own protocols. For TCRbeta analysis, collaborators shipped samples in one of three forms: frozen whole blood, isolated PBMCs, or DNA extracted from either of those sample types. Of note for this clone: Its antigen is currently not known. It has no much larger one-base neighbor in the sample; base qualities were not kept.

The immunoSEQ Assay, a bias-controlled multiplex PCR, was used to amplify TCRbeta CDR3 regions from genomic DNA. As for the authors' bioinformatics: Nucleated cell counts per sample were estimated from amplification of reference gene primers within the assay. To quantify the absolute abundance of each unique TCRbeta CDR3 rearrangement, sequence reads were collapsed and filtered. For each sample, productive Simpson clonality was calculated as the square root of Simpson's diversity index across productive rearrangements. Not all clones reach the TCRdb copy of this immuneACCESS table, which keeps in-frame sequences only. Checked studies attribute under half of the gap to unresolved V genes and leave the rest unexplained. That table gives V, J and clone size, and the DNA gave D and trimming. The sample contains approximately 150,000 clones, 87% of them found a single time. The ten largest clones represent less than 0.95% of the sample.

The receptor was isolated from a woman in her forties or fifties with acute or convalescent COVID-19. Input material: peripheral blood. The rearrangement combines TRBV5-1 with TRBJ2-3; the D segment cannot be called with confidence. The CDR3 region: CASSLTLRNPSTDTQYF. The nucleotide sequence reads TGCGCCAGCAGCCTCACCCTCAGAAATCCTAGCACAGATACGCAGTATTTT.